This T cell receptor beta chain was profiled in a study of cytomegalovirus exposure and HLA in healthy donors. A single count supports this clone. The PCR was carried out with 60 Vbeta primers and 13 Jbeta primers. The method was immunoSEQ multiplex PCR; TCRdb's version includes in-frame clones alone and lacks a portion of them. The sample holds approximately 140,000 clones; over 60% are singletons and the top ten take roughly 1.6%. V lost 3 bases, J lost 7 bases, and 3 bases stayed unmatched. Germline-derived CDR1 and CDR2 are MDHEN and SYDVKM. CDR3 length: 14 amino acids. The J gene is TRBJ1-6, the V gene TRBV28; 7 bases align to TRBD1. The sequenced material came from PBMCs. This clonotype was sampled from a female donor in good health and CMV-seronegative. CDR3 nucleotide sequence: TGTGCCAGCAGTTTGACAGGGAGGAATTCACCCCTCCACTTT. It translates to CASSLTGRNSPLHF.